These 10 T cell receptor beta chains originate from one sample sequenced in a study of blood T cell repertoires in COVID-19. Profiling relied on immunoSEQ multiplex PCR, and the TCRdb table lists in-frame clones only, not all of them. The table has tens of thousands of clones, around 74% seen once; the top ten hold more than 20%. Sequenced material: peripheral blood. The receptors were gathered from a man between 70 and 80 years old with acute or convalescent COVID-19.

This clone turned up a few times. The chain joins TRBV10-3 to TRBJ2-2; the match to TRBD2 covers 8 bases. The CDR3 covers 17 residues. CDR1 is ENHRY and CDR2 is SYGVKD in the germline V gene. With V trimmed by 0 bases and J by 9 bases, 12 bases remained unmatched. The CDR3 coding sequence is TGTGCCATCAGTGAGTCAAATCTGGCGGGAGGCGGCCGGGAGCTGTTTTTT. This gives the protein CAISESNLAGGGRELFF.

CDR3 region: CATSRDGAPGIQYF. CDR3 nucleotide sequence: TGTGCCACCAGCAGAGATGGGGCCCCGGGCATTCAGTACTTC. The V call is TRBV15, the J call TRBJ2-4, with TRBD1 as a possible D gene (5 bases). V lost 0 bases to trimming and J lost 9 bases, with 12 bases between them. The CDR3 extends over 14 amino acids. Germline CDR1 and CDR2: LNHNV and YYDKDF (reference sequence). Full variable domain (outside the CDR3, taken from reference TRBV15 and TRBJ2-4): DAMVIQNPRYQVTQFGKPVTLSCSQTLNHNVMYWYQQKSSQAPKLLFHYYDKDFNNEADTPDNFQSRRPNTSFCFLDIRSPGLGDTAMYLCATSRDGAPGIQYFGAGTRLSVL.

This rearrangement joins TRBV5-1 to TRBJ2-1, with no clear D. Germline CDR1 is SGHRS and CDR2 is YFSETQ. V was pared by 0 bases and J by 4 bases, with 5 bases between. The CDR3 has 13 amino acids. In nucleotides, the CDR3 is TGCGCCAGCAGCTTGGGACTGTACAATGAGCAGTTCTTC. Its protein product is CASSLGLYNEQFF.

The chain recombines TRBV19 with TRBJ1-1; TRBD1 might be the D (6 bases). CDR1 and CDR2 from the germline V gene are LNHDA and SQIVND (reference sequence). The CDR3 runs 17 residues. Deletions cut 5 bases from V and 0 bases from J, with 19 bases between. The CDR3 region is CASSGLAGARVNTEAFF. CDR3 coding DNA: TGTGCCAGTAGTGGTTTGGCAGGGGCTAGGGTGAACACTGAAGCTTTCTTT. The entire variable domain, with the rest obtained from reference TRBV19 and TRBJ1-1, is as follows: DGGITQSPKYLFRKEGQNVTLSCEQNLNHDAMYWYRQDPGQGLRLIYYSQIVNDFQKGDIAEGYSVSREKKESFPLTVTSAQKNPTAFYLCASSGLAGARVNTEAFFGQGTRLTVV.

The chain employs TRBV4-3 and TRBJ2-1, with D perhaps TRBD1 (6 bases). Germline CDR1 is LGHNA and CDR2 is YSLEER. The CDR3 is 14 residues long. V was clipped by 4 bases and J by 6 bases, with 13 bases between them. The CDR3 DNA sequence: TGCGCCAGCAGCCTCCGAAGAGGGGGCAATGAGCAGTTCTTC. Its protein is CASSLRRGGNEQFF.

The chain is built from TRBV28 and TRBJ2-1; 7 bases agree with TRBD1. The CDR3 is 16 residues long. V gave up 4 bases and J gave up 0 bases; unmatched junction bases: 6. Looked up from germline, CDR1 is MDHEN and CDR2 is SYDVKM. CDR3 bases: TGTGCCAGCAGTTCGGGACAGTACAGCTCCTACAATGAGCAGTTCTTC. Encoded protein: CASSSGQYSSYNEQFF. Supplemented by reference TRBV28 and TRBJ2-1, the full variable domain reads DVKVTQSSRYLVKRTGEKVFLECVQDMDHENMFWYRQDPGLGLRLIYFSYDVKMKEKGDIPEGYSVSREKKERFSLILESASTNQTSMYLCASSSGQYSSYNEQFFGPGTRLTVL.

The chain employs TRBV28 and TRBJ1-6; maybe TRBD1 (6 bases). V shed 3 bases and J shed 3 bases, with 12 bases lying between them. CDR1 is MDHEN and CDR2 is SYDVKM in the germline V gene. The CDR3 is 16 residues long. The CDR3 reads CASSFMDSFYNSPLHF. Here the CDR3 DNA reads TGTGCCAGCAGTTTCATGGACAGCTTCTATAATTCACCCCTCCACTTT.

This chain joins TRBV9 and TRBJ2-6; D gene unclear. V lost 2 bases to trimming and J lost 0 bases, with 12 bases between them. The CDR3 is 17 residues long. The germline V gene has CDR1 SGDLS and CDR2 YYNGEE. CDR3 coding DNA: TGTGCCAGCAGCGTCAGGCCAGATAGCTCTGGGGCCAACGTCCTGACTTTC. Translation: CASSVRPDSSGANVLTF. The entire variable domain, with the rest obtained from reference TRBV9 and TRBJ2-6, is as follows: DSGVTQTPKHLITATGQRVTLRCSPRSGDLSVYWYQQSLDQGLQFLIQYYNGEERAKGNILERFSAQQFPDLHSELNLSSLELGDSALYFCASSVRPDSSGANVLTFGAGSRLTVL.

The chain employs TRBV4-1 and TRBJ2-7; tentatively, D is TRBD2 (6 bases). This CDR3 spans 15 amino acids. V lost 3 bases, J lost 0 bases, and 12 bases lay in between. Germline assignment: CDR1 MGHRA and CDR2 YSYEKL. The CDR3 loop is CASSQSSGPSYEQYF. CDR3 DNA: TGCGCCAGCAGCCAGAGTAGCGGCCCCTCCTACGAGCAGTACTTC.

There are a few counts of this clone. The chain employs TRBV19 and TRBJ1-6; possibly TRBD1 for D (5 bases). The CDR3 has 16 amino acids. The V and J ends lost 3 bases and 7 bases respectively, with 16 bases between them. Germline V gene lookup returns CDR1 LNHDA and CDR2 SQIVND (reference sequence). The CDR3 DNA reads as TGTGCCAGTAGTATCGGGCAGGGTCTGGCAAATTCACCCCTCCACTTT. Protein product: CASSIGQGLANSPLHF.